Following are 22 T cell receptor beta chains from one sample sequenced in a study of T cells in Graves' hyperthyroidism and ophthalmopathy. The source material, RNA transcripts, was used to amplify TCR beta CDR3 regions. The HTBI primer set was used in a first-round RT-PCR of the TCR CDR3. One entry per CDR3 protein, called by TCRdb with MiXCR from the multiplex PCR reads. The sample holds about 610,000 distinct CDR3 sequences; around 45% are singletons and the top ten take about 7.8%. Sequences were obtained from peripheral blood or thyroid tissue (not recorded which). The receptor source for this set is a woman between 18 and 29 years old with Graves' hyperthyroidism.

As regards this clonotype: A read error may account for a junction end that differs from germline. This chain links TRBV4-1 with TRBJ1-3; D is undetermined. Germline CDR1 and CDR2: MGHRA and YSYEKL. CDR3 length: 17 residues. The CDR3 here is CASSRGSQMGPGDTIYF. The CDR3 DNA sequence: TGCGCCAGCAGCCGAGGCTCCCAAATGGGCCCTGGAGACACCATATATTTT.

V and J are TRBV2 and TRBJ2-5; TRBD2 matches 13 bases. V lost 7 bases to trimming and J lost 0 bases; unmatched junction nucleotides: 8. In germline, CDR1 is SNHLY, CDR2 FYNNEI. The CDR3 is 17 amino acids. DNA for the CDR3: TGTGCCAGCAAGACACCCGGGACTAGCGGGGACCAAGAGACCCAGTACTTC. As protein: CASKTPGTSGDQETQYF.

Only a few counts were recorded for this clonotype. The chain has TRBV19 and TRBJ1-3; no firm D call. Per the germline V gene, CDR1 is LNHDA and CDR2 is SQIVND (reference sequence). The CDR3 is made up of 15 amino acids. V dropped 2 bases and J dropped 0 bases, with 8 bases sitting between them. The CDR3, as DNA: TGTGCCAGTAGTATATACAGCTTCTCTGGAAACACCATATATTTT. It codes for CASSIYSFSGNTIYF.

Many counts were recorded for this clonotype. This chain uses TRBV29-1 with TRBJ2-5; D not certain. Per the germline V gene, CDR1 is SQVTM and CDR2 is ANQGSEA. The CDR3 covers 17 residues. Trimming shortened V by 1 base and J by 7 bases, and 25 bases separated the two germline ends. The CDR3 loop reads CSVEGGEIGAPSPTQYF. CDR3 nucleotides: TGCAGCGTTGAAGGTGGTGAGATTGGCGCCCCCTCGCCGACCCAGTACTTC.

This chain links TRBV7-2 with TRBJ2-7; the D gene is possibly TRBD2 (5 bases). V was clipped by 5 bases and J by 6 bases, with 20 bases between them. Germline-derived CDR1 and CDR2 are SGHTA and FQGNSA. The length of the CDR3 is 15 residues. CDR3 amino acids: CASSLTHYKEGEQYF. In DNA, the CDR3 is TGTGCCAGCAGCCTCACGCATTATAAAGAGGGCGAGCAGTACTTC. Combining the CDR3 with reference TRBV7-2 and TRBJ2-7 gives the whole variable domain GAGVSQSPSNKVTEKGKDVELRCDPISGHTALYWYRQSLGQGLEFLIYFQGNSAPDKSGLPSDRFSAERTGGSVSTLTIQRTQQEDSAVYLCASSLTHYKEGEQYFGPGTRLTVT.

CDR3 sequence (DNA): TGTGCCAGCAGCCCGACTACCGTGGATGAGCAGTACTTC. The encoded protein is CASSPTTVDEQYF. The chain uses TRBV11-1 and TRBJ2-7; D is possibly TRBD2 (5 bases). Germline V gives CDR1 SGHAT, CDR2 FQDESV (reference sequence). V lost 5 bases and J 7 bases, leaving 15 bases between the germline ends. This CDR3 comprises 13 residues.

The rearrangement joins TRBV20-1 to TRBJ2-5, with D perhaps matching TRBD1 or TRBD2 (5 bases each). The germline V and J ends were trimmed by 5 bases and 7 bases, with 17 bases remaining between them. Germline V lookup: CDR1 DFQATT, CDR2 SNEGSKA (reference sequence). The CDR3 covers 13 residues. CDR3 DNA sequence: TGCAGTGCTCAGTCGGACACACGGGGGACCCAGTACTTC. This codes for CSAQSDTRGTQYF.

The chain recombines TRBV14 with TRBJ1-5; the D gene is possibly TRBD1 (5 bases). The V gene lost 4 bases and the J gene lost 1 base, with 20 bases spanning the gap. Germline CDR1 reads SGHDN; CDR2 reads FVKESK. CDR3 length: 18 amino acids. CDR3 sequence (DNA): TGTGCCAGCAGCCCCCCGGGGCAGGCCCTCTTCAGCAATCAGCCCCAGCATTTT. Protein sequence: CASSPPGQALFSNQPQHF.

This clonotype was counted between two and nine times. This chain connects TRBV5-4 to TRBJ2-7, with D tentatively TRBD1 (6 bases). The CDR3 runs to 13 residues. Germline loops: CDR1 SGHNT, CDR2 YYREEE (reference sequence). CDR3 protein: CPNQGSRIYEQYF. As DNA, the CDR3 is TGTCCCAATCAGGGGAGTAGAATCTACGAGCAGTACTTC.

In this sample, this clonotype turned up many times. The CDR3 coding sequence is TGTGCCAGCAGCTTGTTGGTGGCCGCCAACGTCCTGACTTTC. Translating gives CASSLLVAANVLTF. The chain couples TRBV11-2 to TRBJ2-6; D is unresolved. This CDR3 has 14 amino acids. Trimming removed 3 bases from V and 7 bases from J, with 10 bases in between. Germline-derived CDR1 and CDR2 are SGHAT and FQNNGV.

This clonotype was counted ten times or more. This chain joins TRBV20-1 and TRBJ1-6; 8 nucleotides line up with TRBD1. The CDR3 covers 16 residues. The V gene's germline CDR1 is DFQATT and CDR2 SNEGSKA (reference sequence). V lost 3 bases, J lost 0 bases, and 4 bases stayed unmatched. The CDR3 DNA sequence: TGCAGTGCTAGGAGGGACAGGAGCTCCTATAATTCACCCCTCCACTTT. It codes for CSARRDRSSYNSPLHF.

About this clonotype: A much more abundant neighbour one base away suggests this may be a read error. The gene calls are TRBV12-3 or TRBV12-4 and TRBJ2-6; perhaps TRBD1 as D (5 bases). This CDR3 has 16 amino acids. The ends were cut back, 6 bases at V and 4 bases at J, with 16 bases in the middle. CDR3 DNA: TGTGCCAGCAGGACCCCTTCAGGGCGCGGGGCCAACGTCCTGACTTTC. This gives the protein CASRTPSGRGANVLTF.

This clonotype has just one count. CDR3 in amino acids: CASSPALPGLTYNEQFF. The CDR3 nucleotides read TGTGCCAGCAGTCCTGCGTTACCGGGACTGACATACAATGAGCAGTTCTTC. The chain carries TRBV12-3 or TRBV12-4 and TRBJ2-1; D perhaps matches TRBD2 (6 bases). With 5 bases removed from V and 4 bases from J, the gap between germline ends came to 21 bases. The CDR3 length is 17 residues.

The chain couples TRBV29-1 to TRBJ2-2; 9 bases map to TRBD1. In germline, CDR1 is SQVTM, CDR2 ANQGSEA. The V segment lost 7 bases and the J segment 2 bases; nucleotides outside the gene matches: 8. This CDR3 has 15 residues. The CDR3 protein is CSGKQGAPNTGELFF. CDR3 nucleotides: TGCAGCGGTAAACAGGGGGCTCCCAACACCGGGGAGCTGTTTTTT.

The chain joins TRBV14 to TRBJ2-7; D unclear. The V gene's germline CDR1 is SGHDN and CDR2 FVKESK. The CDR3 extends over 10 amino acids. CDR3 sequence: CARGTYEQYF. The CDR3 DNA reads TGTGCTAGAGGAACCTACGAGCAGTACTTC.

This clonotype was seen at least ten times. The chain joins TRBV29-1 to TRBJ1-1; 8 bases line up with TRBD1. The CDR3 is 13 residues long. Germline trimming cut 7 bases from V and 4 bases from J; bases unmatched to any gene: 8. Germline V CDR1 and CDR2: SQVTM, ANQGSEA. CDR3 in amino acids: CSEAVGQGTEAFF. CDR3 sequence (DNA): TGCAGCGAGGCGGTCGGACAGGGCACTGAAGCTTTCTTT.

This clonotype occurred many times. This chain joins TRBV20-1 and TRBJ2-6, with unresolved D. Germline-derived CDR1 and CDR2 are DFQATT and SNEGSKA (reference sequence). Trimming removed 0 bases at V and 1 base at J, with 7 bases between. This CDR3 has 15 amino acids. This CDR3 is CSARDKDSGANVLTF. CDR3 DNA sequence: TGCAGTGCTAGAGATAAGGATTCTGGGGCCAACGTCCTGACTTTC.

This clonotype was seen ten or more times. This chain connects TRBV5-6 to TRBJ2-7, with 8 bases lining up with TRBD2. V dropped 2 bases and J dropped 4; count of bases not matched to a gene: 5. This CDR3 is 14 amino acids long. CDR1 SGHDT and CDR2 YYEEEE come from the germline V gene. The CDR3: CASSFQRERYEQYF. In DNA, the CDR3 is TGTGCCAGCAGCTTCCAGCGGGAGCGGTACGAGCAGTACTTC.

Worth noting for this clonotype: One end of the junction varies from germline; a read error may be responsible. The rearrangement uses TRBV7-7 and TRBJ2-5; maybe TRBD2 (5 bases). This CDR3 contains 15 residues. Germline V gene data show CDR1 as SSHAT and CDR2 as FNYEAQ (reference sequence). The CDR3 coding sequence is TGTGCTAGCAGCCATGGACCAAACTTGGGAGAGACCCAGTGCTTC. Protein: CASSHGPNLGETQCF.

This clonotype was found many times. The chain links TRBV12-3 or TRBV12-4 to TRBJ1-1, with a tentative D call TRBD1 (5 bases). The CDR3 has 12 residues. The germline V and J ends were trimmed by 3 bases and 6 bases, with 8 bases remaining between them. The CDR3 DNA is TGTGCCAGCAGTTTTGGGGCCGCTGAAGCTTTCTTT. Translation: CASSFGAAEAFF.

This clonotype was seen ten or more times. The chain combines TRBV6-5 with TRBJ1-1, with TRBD1 as a possible D gene (5 bases). From germline, CDR1 is MNHEY and CDR2 SVGAGI. The CDR3 contains 14 residues. V lost 2 bases, J lost 4 bases, and 11 bases lay in between. Here the CDR3 reads CASSYERGGTEAFF. The CDR3 nucleotides read TGTGCCAGCAGTTACGAGAGGGGTGGCACTGAAGCTTTCTTT.

About this clonotype itself: Germline is not matched at one junction end, which may reflect a read error. CDR3 region: CASSVDLGGTEAFF. The DNA for the CDR3 is TGTGCCAGTAGTGTAGATCTCGGTGGGACTGAAGCTTTCTTT. V usage is TRBV19 and J usage is TRBJ1-1, with D unclear. CDR1 is LNHDA, CDR2 SQIVND, per germline (reference sequence). This CDR3 has 14 residues.